This T cell receptor (beta chain) was sequenced during a study of cytomegalovirus exposure and HLA in healthy donors. General study points: On later analysis, the bulk of CMV-associated TCR beta chains appeared to be HLA-restricted. There were reportedly fewer N-insertions in an Asian-associated ancestry cluster than the roughly 670-donor mean, in a later analysis.

There are 15 residues in the CDR3. The ends were cut back, 8 bases at V and 4 bases at J, with 18 bases in the middle. CDR1 and CDR2 (germline): SNHLY, FYNNEI. Healthy individuals who donated bone marrow served as the donors. Comments on this clone: Its specificity is unknown.

The PCR contained 60 Vbeta and 13 Jbeta primers. The repertoire was sequenced with immunoSEQ multiplex PCR; TCRdb's copy has only in-frame clones and lacks some. The sample records approximately 100,000 clones, 70% being singletons. The TCR comes from a man aged 35-49 years in good health and CMV-seropositive. This chain uses TRBV2 with TRBJ2-1; D is possibly TRBD2 (7 bases). Sequencing was done on a sample of PBMCs. Here the CDR3 DNA reads TGTGCCAGCGAGGGGGGTCTAGCGGTTTACAATGAGCAGTTCTTC. It is translated as CASEGGLAVYNEQFF.